This TCR beta chain comes out of a study of vaccination and CD4 T cells after COVID-19. Described treatment: roughly 11-day PBMC culture with coronavirus spike peptide pools or control peptides (ViraFEST assay). Comment on this clonotype: What it recognizes is unknown.

The Oncomine TCR Beta short-read assay sequenced DNA from cultured CD4+ T cells. TCRdb passed the PCR reads through MiXCR, listing each CDR3 protein once. The sample has 13,000 or so distinct CDR3 sequences, approximately 39% seen once. The sequenced sample consisted of CD4+ T cells from blood, cultured in vitro. This sequence was found in a human donor who had recovered from COVID-19.

The DNA of the CDR3 is TGTGCCAGCAGTTACTCCCGACAGGGGTCCTACGAGCAGTACTTC. Translated, it gives CASSYSRQGSYEQYF. This sequence joins TRBV6-5 and TRBJ2-7; 8 nucleotides match TRBD1. This CDR3 is built from 15 residues. V shed 0 bases, J shed 1 base, and the junction held 2 bases outside the gene matches. Germline assignment: CDR1 MNHEY and CDR2 SVGAGI.